The source of this TCR beta chain is a study of radiotherapy plus CTLA-4 blockade in lung cancer. Turning to the study itself: Across the patients, objective responses occurred in approximately 17%, and disease control in 31%. Study-wide results and limits: After treatment with radiotherapy plus ipilimumab, TCR clones that came from the tumor expanded in blood. Early clone dynamics of blood T cells, plus interferon-beta, reportedly predicted response best.

Data came from immunoSEQ multiplex PCR; TCRdb stores just in-frame clones and leaves some out. The profile shows approximately 95,000 clones, 75% to 85% of them singletons. CDR1 and CDR2 from the germline V gene are MNHEY and SVGAGI. CDR3 size: 14 residues. V shed 4 bases and J 6 bases; nucleotides not matched to a gene: 0. CTLA-4 blockade with ipilimumab, together with focal radiation, was given to patients with chemo-refractory metastatic non-small-cell lung cancer. A remark on this clone: Its antigen is as yet unknown.

Material: peripheral blood, obtained from a patient treated with radiotherapy plus ipilimumab. The sequence derives from a human donor with non-small cell lung cancer who had a partial response to radiotherapy plus ipilimumab. V is TRBV6-5 and J is TRBJ2-2; 12 positions agree with TRBD2. The CDR3 region is CASSWTSGAGELFF. CDR3 in DNA: TGTGCCAGCAGTTGGACTAGCGGGGCCGGGGAGCTGTTTTTT.